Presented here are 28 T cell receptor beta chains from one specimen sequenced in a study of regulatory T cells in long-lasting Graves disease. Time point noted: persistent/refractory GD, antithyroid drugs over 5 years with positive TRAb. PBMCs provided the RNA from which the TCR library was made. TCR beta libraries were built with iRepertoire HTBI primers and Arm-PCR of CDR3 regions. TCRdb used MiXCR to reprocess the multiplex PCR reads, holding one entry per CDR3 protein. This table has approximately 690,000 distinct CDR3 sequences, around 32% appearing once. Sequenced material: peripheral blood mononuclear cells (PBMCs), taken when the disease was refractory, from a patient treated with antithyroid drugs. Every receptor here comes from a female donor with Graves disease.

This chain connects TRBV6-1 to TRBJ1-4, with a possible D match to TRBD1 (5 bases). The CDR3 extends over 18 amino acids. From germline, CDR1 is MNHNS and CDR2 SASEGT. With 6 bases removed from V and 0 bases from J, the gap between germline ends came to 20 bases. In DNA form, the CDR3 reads TGTGCCAGCAGCCCTAATACAGGCGGGCTGGCAACTAATGAAAAACTGTTTTTT. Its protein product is CASSPNTGGLATNEKLFF.

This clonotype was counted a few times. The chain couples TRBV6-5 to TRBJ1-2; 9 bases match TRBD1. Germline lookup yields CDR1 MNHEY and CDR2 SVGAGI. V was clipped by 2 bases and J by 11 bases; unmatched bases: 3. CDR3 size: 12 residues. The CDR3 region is CASSYGQGHYTF. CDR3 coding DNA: TGTGCCAGCAGTTACGGACAGGGGCATTACACCTTC.

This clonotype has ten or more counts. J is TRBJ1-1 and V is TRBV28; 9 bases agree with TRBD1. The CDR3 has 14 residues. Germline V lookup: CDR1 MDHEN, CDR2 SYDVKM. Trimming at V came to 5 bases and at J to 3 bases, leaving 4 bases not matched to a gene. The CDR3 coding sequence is TGTGCCAGCAGTACAACAGGGGGCTACACTGAAGCTTTCTTT. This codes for CASSTTGGYTEAFF.

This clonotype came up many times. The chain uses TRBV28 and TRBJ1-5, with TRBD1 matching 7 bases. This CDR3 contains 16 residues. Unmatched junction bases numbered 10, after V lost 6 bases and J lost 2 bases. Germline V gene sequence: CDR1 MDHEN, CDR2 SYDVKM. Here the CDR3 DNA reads TGTGCCAGCAGACGGAGGGAGGGGGCTCGCAATCAGCCCCAGCATTTT. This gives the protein CASRRREGARNQPQHF. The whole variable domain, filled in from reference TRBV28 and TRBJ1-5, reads DVKVTQSSRYLVKRTGEKVFLECVQDMDHENMFWYRQDPGLGLRLIYFSYDVKMKEKGDIPEGYSVSREKKERFSLILESASTNQTSMYLCASRRREGARNQPQHFGDGTRLSIL.

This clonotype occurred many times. CDR3 sequence: CATSRQSPSPRYGYTF. Written as DNA, the CDR3 is TGTGCCACCAGTCGACAGTCCCCATCCCCTCGATATGGCTACACCTTC. The chain carries TRBV15 and TRBJ1-2; tentatively, D is TRBD1 (5 bases). V was trimmed by 6 bases and J by 5 bases, leaving 22 bases between them. CDR1 LNHNV and CDR2 YYDKDF come from the germline V gene (reference sequence). The CDR3 is made up of 16 amino acids.

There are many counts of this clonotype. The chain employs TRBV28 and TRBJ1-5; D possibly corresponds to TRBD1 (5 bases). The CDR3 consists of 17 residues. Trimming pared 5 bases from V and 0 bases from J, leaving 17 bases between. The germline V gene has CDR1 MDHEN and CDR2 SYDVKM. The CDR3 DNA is TGTGCCAGCAGTCCGAGCCAAGGGGTTGGTAGCAATCAGCCCCAGCATTTT. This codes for CASSPSQGVGSNQPQHF.

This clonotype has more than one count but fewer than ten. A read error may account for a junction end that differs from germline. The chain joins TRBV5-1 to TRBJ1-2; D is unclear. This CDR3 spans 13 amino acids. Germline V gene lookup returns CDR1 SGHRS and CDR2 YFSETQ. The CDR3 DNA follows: TGTGCCAGCAGCCCCCCTCGACCCTATGGCTACACCTTC. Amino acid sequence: CASSPPRPYGYTF.

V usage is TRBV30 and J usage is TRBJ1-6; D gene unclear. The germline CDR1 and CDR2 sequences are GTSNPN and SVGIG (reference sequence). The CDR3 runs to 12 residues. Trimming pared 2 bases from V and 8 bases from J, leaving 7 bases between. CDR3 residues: CAWSWTDSPLHF. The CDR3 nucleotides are TGTGCCTGGAGTTGGACGGATTCACCCCTCCACTTT.

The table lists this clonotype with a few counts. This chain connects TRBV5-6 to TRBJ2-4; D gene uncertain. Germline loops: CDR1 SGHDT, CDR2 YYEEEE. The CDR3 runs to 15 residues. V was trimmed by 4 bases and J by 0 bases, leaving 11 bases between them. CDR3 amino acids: CASSHELEAKNIQYF. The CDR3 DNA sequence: TGTGCCAGCAGCCACGAACTGGAAGCCAAAAACATTCAGTACTTC.

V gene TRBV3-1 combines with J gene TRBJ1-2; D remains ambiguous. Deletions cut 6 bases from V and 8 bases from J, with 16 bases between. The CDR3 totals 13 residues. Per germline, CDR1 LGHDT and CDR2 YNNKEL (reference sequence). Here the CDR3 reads CASRDVGHGGYTF. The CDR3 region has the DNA TGTGCCAGCAGGGACGTCGGTCACGGGGGCTACACCTTC.

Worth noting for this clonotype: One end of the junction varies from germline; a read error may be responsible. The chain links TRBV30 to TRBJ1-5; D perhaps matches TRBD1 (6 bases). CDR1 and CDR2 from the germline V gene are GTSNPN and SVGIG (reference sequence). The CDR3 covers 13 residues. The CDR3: CAWKDSSNRPQHF. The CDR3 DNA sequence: TGTGCCTGGAAGGACAGTAGCAATCGGCCCCAGCATTTT.

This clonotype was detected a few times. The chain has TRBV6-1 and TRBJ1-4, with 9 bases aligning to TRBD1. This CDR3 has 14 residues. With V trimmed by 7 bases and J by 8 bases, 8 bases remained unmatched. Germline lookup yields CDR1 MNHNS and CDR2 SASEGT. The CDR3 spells CASTRTGVGEKLFF. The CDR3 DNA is TGTGCCAGCACCAGGACAGGGGTTGGAGAAAAACTGTTTTTT.

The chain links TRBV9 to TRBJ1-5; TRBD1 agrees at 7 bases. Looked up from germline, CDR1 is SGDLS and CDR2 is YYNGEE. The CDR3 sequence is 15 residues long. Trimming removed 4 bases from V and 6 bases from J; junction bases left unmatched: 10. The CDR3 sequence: CASSLTGAGGQPQHF. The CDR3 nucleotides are TGTGCCAGCAGCCTCACAGGGGCGGGCGGTCAGCCCCAGCATTTT.

In DNA, the CDR3 is TGTGCCAGCAGTCCGATACTAGCGGGAGGTTACAATGAGCAGTTCTTC. This gives the protein CASSPILAGGYNEQFF. The J gene is TRBJ2-1, the V gene TRBV6-1; TRBD2 matches 12 bases. The junction had 6 bases not matched to a gene; V was cut back by 5 bases and J by 4 bases. Germline CDR1 is MNHNS and CDR2 is SASEGT. The CDR3 is 16 residues long.

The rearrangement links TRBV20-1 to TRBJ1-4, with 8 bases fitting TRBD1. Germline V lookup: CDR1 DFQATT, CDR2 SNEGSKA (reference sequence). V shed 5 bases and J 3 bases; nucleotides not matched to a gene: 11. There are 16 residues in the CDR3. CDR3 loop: CSAPGTGLAANEKLFF. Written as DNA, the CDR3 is TGCAGTGCTCCCGGGACAGGACTCGCGGCTAATGAAAAACTGTTTTTT.

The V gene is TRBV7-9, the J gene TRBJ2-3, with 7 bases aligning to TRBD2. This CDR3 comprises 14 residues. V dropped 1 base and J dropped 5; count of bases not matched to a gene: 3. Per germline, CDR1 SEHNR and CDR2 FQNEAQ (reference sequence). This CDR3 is CASSLGGSQDTQYF. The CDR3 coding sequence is TGTGCCAGCAGCTTAGGCGGGAGTCAAGATACGCAGTATTTT.

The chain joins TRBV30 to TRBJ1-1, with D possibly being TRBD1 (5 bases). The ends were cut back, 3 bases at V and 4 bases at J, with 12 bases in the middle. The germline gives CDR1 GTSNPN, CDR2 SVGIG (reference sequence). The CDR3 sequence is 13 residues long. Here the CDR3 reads CAWRSQVSTEAFF. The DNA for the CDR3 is TGTGCCTGGAGATCACAGGTGAGCACTGAAGCTTTCTTT.

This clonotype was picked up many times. The CDR3, as DNA: TGTGCCAGCAGTGACTCGGCAATCGCGTATCGCTACACCTTC. As protein: CASSDSAIAYRYTF. This chain connects TRBV28 to TRBJ1-2; D not certain. From germline, CDR1 is MDHEN and CDR2 SYDVKM. Between the trimmed V and J ends, which lost 5 bases and 9 bases, there was a span of 19 bases. The CDR3 length is 14 residues.

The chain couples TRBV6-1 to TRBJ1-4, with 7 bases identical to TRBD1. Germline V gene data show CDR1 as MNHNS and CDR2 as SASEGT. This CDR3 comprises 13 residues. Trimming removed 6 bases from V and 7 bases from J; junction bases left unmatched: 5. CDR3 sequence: CASRPGGPEKLFF. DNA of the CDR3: TGTGCCAGCAGACCAGGGGGACCTGAAAAACTGTTTTTT.

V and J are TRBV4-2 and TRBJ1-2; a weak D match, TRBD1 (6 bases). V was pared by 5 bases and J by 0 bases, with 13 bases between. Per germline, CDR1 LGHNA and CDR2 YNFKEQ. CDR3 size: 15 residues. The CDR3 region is CASSTRTEANYGYTF. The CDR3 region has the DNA TGTGCCAGCAGCACCCGGACAGAAGCTAACTATGGCTACACCTTC.

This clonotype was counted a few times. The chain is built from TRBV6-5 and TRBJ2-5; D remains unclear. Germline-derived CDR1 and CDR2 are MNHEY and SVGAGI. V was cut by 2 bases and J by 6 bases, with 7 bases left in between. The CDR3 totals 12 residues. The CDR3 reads CASSYQMQTQYF. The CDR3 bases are TGTGCCAGCAGTTACCAAATGCAGACCCAGTACTTC.

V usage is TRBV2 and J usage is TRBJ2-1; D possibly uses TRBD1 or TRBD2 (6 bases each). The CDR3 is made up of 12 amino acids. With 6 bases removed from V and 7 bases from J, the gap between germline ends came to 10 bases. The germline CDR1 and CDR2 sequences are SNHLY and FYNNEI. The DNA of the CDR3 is TGTGCCAGCAGCGGAGGGGGGAATGAGCAGTTCTTC. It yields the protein CASSGGGNEQFF.

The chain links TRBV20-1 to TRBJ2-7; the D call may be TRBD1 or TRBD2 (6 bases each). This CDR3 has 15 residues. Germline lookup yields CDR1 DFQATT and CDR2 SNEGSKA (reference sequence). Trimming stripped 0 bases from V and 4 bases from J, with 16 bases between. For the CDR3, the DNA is TGCAGTGCTAGAGATCTAGGGGGGCGCAGGTACGAGCAGTACTTC. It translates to CSARDLGGRRYEQYF.

CDR3 nucleotides: TGCGCCAGCAGCTTGCCCCCGAACACCGGGGAGCTGTTTTTT. Translating it yields CASSLPPNTGELFF. The V gene is TRBV5-1, the J gene TRBJ2-2; D not resolved. CDR1 and CDR2 (germline): SGHRS, YFSETQ. The CDR3 consists of 14 residues. Trimming pared 1 base from V and 0 bases from J, leaving 4 bases between.

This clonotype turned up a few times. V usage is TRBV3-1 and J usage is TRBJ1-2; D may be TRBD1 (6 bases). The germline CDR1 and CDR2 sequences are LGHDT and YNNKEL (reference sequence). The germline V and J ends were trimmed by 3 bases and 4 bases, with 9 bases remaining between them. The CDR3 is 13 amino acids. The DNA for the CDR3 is TGTGCCAGCAGCCAGGGGGCTCCCTATGGCTACACCTTC. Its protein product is CASSQGAPYGYTF.

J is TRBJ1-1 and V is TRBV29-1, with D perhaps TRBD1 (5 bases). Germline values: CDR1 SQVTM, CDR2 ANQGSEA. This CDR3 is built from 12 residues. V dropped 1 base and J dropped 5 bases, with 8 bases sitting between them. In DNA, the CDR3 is TGCAGCGTTGAAGCAGGGAGGACTGAAGCTTTCTTT. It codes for CSVEAGRTEAFF.

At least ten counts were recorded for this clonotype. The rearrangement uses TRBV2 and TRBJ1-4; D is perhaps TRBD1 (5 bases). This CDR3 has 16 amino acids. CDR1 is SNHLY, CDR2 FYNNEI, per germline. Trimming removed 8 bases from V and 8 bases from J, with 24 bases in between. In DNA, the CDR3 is TGTGCCAGCTCCGAAGGGGTGATCGCCCTTATCGAAAAACTGTTTTTT. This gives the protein CASSEGVIALIEKLFF.

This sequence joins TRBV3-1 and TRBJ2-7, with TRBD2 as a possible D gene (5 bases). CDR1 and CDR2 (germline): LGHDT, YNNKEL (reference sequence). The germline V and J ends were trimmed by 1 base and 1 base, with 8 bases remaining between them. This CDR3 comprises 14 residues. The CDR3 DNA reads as TGTGCCAGCAGCCAAGCGAGGGAATCCTACGAGCAGTACTTC. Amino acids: CASSQARESYEQYF.